These 27 T cell receptor beta chains were sequenced from one sample in a study of blood T cell repertoires in COVID-19. Sequencing used immunoSEQ multiplex PCR; TCRdb keeps in-frame clones, though not all of them. The data show some 180,000 clones, 85% to 90% seen once. The sample taken for sequencing was peripheral blood. All receptors derive from a woman in her fifties or sixties with acute or convalescent COVID-19.

This clone was found once. The V and J genes are TRBV19 and TRBJ2-7; D is perhaps TRBD1 (5 bases). The CDR3 loop spans 13 amino acids. V was trimmed by 2 bases and J by 6 bases, leaving 11 bases between them. Germline CDR1 and CDR2: LNHDA and SQIVND (reference sequence). The chain's CDR3 is CASSIFWQGEQYF. CDR3 DNA: TGTGCCAGTAGTATATTTTGGCAGGGCGAGCAGTACTTC.

The CDR3 protein is CASSGGSEDTQYF. CDR3 sequence (DNA): TGTGCCAGCAGTGGAGGGTCGGAAGATACGCAGTATTTT. This chain links TRBV28 with TRBJ2-3; tentatively, D is TRBD2 (6 bases). V was cut by 5 bases and J by 5 bases, with 11 bases left in between. The CDR3 loop spans 13 amino acids. Per the germline V gene, CDR1 is MDHEN and CDR2 is SYDVKM. The complete variable domain, with remaining parts taken from reference TRBV28 and TRBJ2-3, reads DVKVTQSSRYLVKRTGEKVFLECVQDMDHENMFWYRQDPGLGLRLIYFSYDVKMKEKGDIPEGYSVSREKKERFSLILESASTNQTSMYLCASSGGSEDTQYFGPGTRLTVL.

A single count supports this clone. The chain employs TRBV5-1 and TRBJ2-7, with D possibly TRBD1 on 5 matching bases. Trimming cost V 0 bases and J 0 bases, with 10 bases left between them. CDR3 length: 15 residues. Germline CDR1 SGHRS, CDR2 YFSETQ. The CDR3 protein is CASSLVGATSYEQYF. The CDR3 DNA is TGCGCCAGCAGCTTGGTTGGGGCAACCTCCTACGAGCAGTACTTC.

The V and J genes are TRBV5-8 and TRBJ1-2; D is undetermined. V was shortened by 1 base and J by 1 base, with 8 bases between the two germline ends. The germline CDR1 and CDR2 sequences are SGHTS and YDEGEE. The CDR3 runs 14 residues. The CDR3 reads CASSLTQNNYGYTF. As DNA, the CDR3 is TGTGCCAGCAGCTTGACACAGAATAACTATGGCTACACCTTC.

The rearrangement joins TRBV29-1 to TRBJ1-1; D gene uncertain. V lost 4 bases, J lost 1 base, and 25 bases lay in between. This CDR3 comprises 18 residues. CDR1 and CDR2 (germline): SQVTM, ANQGSEA. This CDR3 is CSVAPRSTGVLRNTEAFF. In DNA form, the CDR3 reads TGCAGCGTTGCCCCCAGGTCGACCGGTGTATTACGGAACACTGAAGCTTTCTTT.

The rearrangement uses TRBV6-5 and TRBJ2-7; D is perhaps TRBD2 (5 bases). This CDR3 contains 13 residues. The germline CDR1 and CDR2 sequences are MNHEY and SVGAGI. V shed 6 bases and J shed 3 bases, with 12 bases lying between them. CDR3 protein: CASRKRSDYEQYF. Written as DNA, the CDR3 is TGTGCCAGCAGGAAGCGGAGTGACTACGAGCAGTACTTC.

This chain uses TRBV13 with TRBJ1-1; D unresolved. There are 12 residues in the CDR3. V lost 1 base and J 5 bases, leaving 5 bases between the germline ends. The germline CDR1 and CDR2 sequences are PRHDT and FYEKMQ (reference sequence). CDR3 DNA sequence: TGTGCCAGCAGCTTAGCGAGGACTGAAGCTTTCTTT. Translation: CASSLARTEAFF.

The chain employs TRBV6-5 and TRBJ1-1, with D possibly TRBD1 on 6 matching bases. Germline V CDR1 and CDR2: MNHEY, SVGAGI. Trimming pared 5 bases from V and 1 base from J, leaving 11 bases between. CDR3 length equals 14 residues. CDR3 sequence reads: CASSTLQGNTEAFF. The CDR3 region has the DNA TGTGCCAGCAGTACTTTACAGGGGAACACTGAAGCTTTCTTT.

This chain uses TRBV19 with TRBJ1-2, with a weak D call TRBD1 (6 bases). CDR3 size: 13 residues. Germline V gene data show CDR1 as LNHDA and CDR2 as SQIVND (reference sequence). Trimming left V 7 bases short and J 5 bases short, with 14 bases between. CDR3 in DNA: TGTGCCAGTACGATGGGACAAACTTATGGCTACACCTTC. The encoded protein is CASTMGQTYGYTF.

There are a few counts of this clone. The genes are TRBV2 and TRBJ1-1, with D uncertain. The CDR3 is 13 amino acids. V was trimmed by 6 bases and J by 1 base, leaving 9 bases between them. Germline V gives CDR1 SNHLY, CDR2 FYNNEI. In nucleotides, the CDR3 is TGTGCCAGCAGGTTCCGAGGGAACACTGAAGCTTTCTTT. As protein: CASRFRGNTEAFF.

The chain links TRBV5-1 to TRBJ1-3, with D tentatively TRBD1 (5 bases). V dropped 4 bases and J dropped 4 bases, with 15 bases sitting between them. The CDR3 totals 15 residues. The germline V gene encodes CDR1 SGHRS and CDR2 YFSETQ. The CDR3 protein is CASSLTGTPGNTIYF. As DNA, the CDR3 is TGCGCCAGCAGCCTAACCGGGACTCCGGGAAACACCATATATTTT.

This clone was detected only a few times. This chain connects TRBV28 to TRBJ2-7; possibly TRBD2 for D (8 bases). This CDR3 region has 15 residues. Per the germline V gene, CDR1 is MDHEN and CDR2 is SYDVKM. V was pared by 5 bases and J by 4 bases, with 18 bases between. The CDR3 protein is CASSRGPAGEYEQYF. The CDR3 DNA reads TGTGCCAGCAGTAGGGGGCCAGCGGGAGAATACGAGCAGTACTTC.

The V call is TRBV6-5, the J call TRBJ2-1, with TRBD2 as a possible D gene (5 bases). CDR1 MNHEY and CDR2 SVGAGI come from the germline V gene. The CDR3 runs 13 residues. V gave up 6 bases and J gave up 3 bases, with 9 bases separating them. The CDR3 DNA is TGTGCCAGCAGAAGGACTCTCTACAATGAGCAGTTCTTC. Translation: CASRRTLYNEQFF.

DNA of the CDR3: TGTGCCAGTAGTACAGGGGGCGGATACGAGCAGTACTTC. It yields the protein CASSTGGGYEQYF. The chain employs TRBV19 and TRBJ2-7; TRBD1 matches at 8 bases. Trimming at V came to 4 bases and at J to 4 bases, leaving 3 bases not matched to a gene. The germline CDR1 and CDR2 sequences are LNHDA and SQIVND (reference sequence). This CDR3 comprises 13 residues.

This chain connects TRBV5-1 to TRBJ2-1, with 9 bases identical to TRBD1. The length of the CDR3 is 15 residues. Losses at the gene ends were 4 bases for V and 4 bases for J; bases not matched to a gene: 6. Germline CDR1 is SGHRS and CDR2 is YFSETQ. The CDR3 sequence: CASSVGTGTYNEQFF. CDR3 nucleotides: TGCGCCAGCAGCGTAGGGACAGGGACATACAATGAGCAGTTCTTC.

This chain joins TRBV10-2 and TRBJ2-7; D perhaps matches TRBD1 (5 bases). Trimming shortened V by 5 bases and J by 0 bases, and 11 bases separated the two germline ends. Germline V gene data show CDR1 as WSHSY and CDR2 as SAAADI. The CDR3 has 14 amino acids. The CDR3 region is CASSSTEHSYEQYF. CDR3 bases: TGCGCCAGCAGTTCGACAGAACACTCCTACGAGCAGTACTTC.

This chain joins TRBV19 and TRBJ2-7; D perhaps matches TRBD1 (5 bases). V was clipped by 0 bases and J by 2 bases, with 11 bases between them. CDR1 is LNHDA and CDR2 is SQIVND in the germline V gene (reference sequence). CDR3 length: 15 residues. CDR3 in amino acids: CASSIDRTLTYEQYF. The DNA for the CDR3 is TGTGCCAGTAGTATAGACCGGACACTCACCTACGAGCAGTACTTC.

The rearrangement links TRBV28 to TRBJ2-1, with D possibly TRBD1 on 6 matching bases. V lost 6 bases, J lost 0 bases, and 12 bases lay in between. There are 15 residues in the CDR3. Germline values: CDR1 MDHEN, CDR2 SYDVKM. The CDR3 DNA sequence: TGTGCCAGCAGACTTTACAGGGCCTCCTACAATGAGCAGTTCTTC. Encoded protein: CASRLYRASYNEQFF.

The chain recombines TRBV24-1 with TRBJ1-2, with D possibly TRBD1 on 5 matching bases. The germline V gene encodes CDR1 KGHDR and CDR2 SFDVKD. The V end was cut by 4 bases, the J end by 8 bases, with 16 bases between. This CDR3 contains 14 residues. CDR3 sequence: CATSDPYRQGGYTF. In DNA form, the CDR3 reads TGTGCCACCAGTGACCCATACCGGCAGGGCGGCTACACCTTC.

The rearrangement links TRBV6-1 to TRBJ2-1; 9 nucleotides line up with TRBD2. The CDR3 sequence is 16 residues long. The trim removed 2 bases at V and 5 bases at J, leaving 7 bases unmatched. CDR1 is MNHNS and CDR2 is SASEGT in the germline V gene. The CDR3 nucleotides are TGTGCCAGCAGTGAATGGGCGGGAGGGCCGAACAATGAGCAGTTCTTC. It codes for CASSEWAGGPNNEQFF.

CDR3 bases: TGTGCCAGTAGTAGGTCTAGCGGGAGCAAGTTAGGAGGCACAGATACGCAGTATTTT. Translation gives CASSRSSGSKLGGTDTQYF. The rearrangement joins TRBV19 to TRBJ2-3; 10 nucleotides match TRBD2. Germline CDR1 reads LNHDA; CDR2 reads SQIVND (reference sequence). CDR3 size: 19 residues. V shed 4 bases and J 1 base; nucleotides not matched to a gene: 14.

The V gene is TRBV5-1, the J gene TRBJ1-1, with 7 bases lining up with TRBD1. Germline CDR1 is SGHRS and CDR2 is YFSETQ. With 7 bases clipped from V and 5 bases from J, the junction kept 11 bases outside the gene matches. The CDR3 extends over 14 amino acids. CDR3 nucleotides: TGCGCCAGCGATAATGAGGGGGCAGGAACTGAAGCTTTCTTT. Its protein product is CASDNEGAGTEAFF.

This clone is a singleton in its sample. This chain connects TRBV7-9 to TRBJ2-7; 13 bases are a match to TRBD2. This CDR3 spans 16 amino acids. Trimming took 5 bases from V and 5 from J; bases not matched to a gene: 9. Looked up from germline, CDR1 is SEHNR and CDR2 is FQNEAQ (reference sequence). The chain's CDR3 is CASSLGRLAGGNEQYF. In DNA form, the CDR3 reads TGTGCCAGCAGCCTGGGAAGACTAGCGGGAGGCAACGAGCAGTACTTC.

This clone was observed once. V and J are TRBV29-1 and TRBJ1-2; TRBD1 is a possible D gene (6 bases). CDR1 is SQVTM and CDR2 is ANQGSEA in the germline V gene. The V and J ends lost 6 bases and 9 bases respectively, with 17 bases between them. The CDR3 covers 12 residues. CDR3 nucleotides: TGCAGCGTCGCTGGGGCAGGGGCAAGCTACACCTTC. Translated: CSVAGAGASYTF.

CDR3 sequence: CASSQGLVGRNTEAFF. In DNA form, the CDR3 reads TGTGCCAGCAGCCAAGGGTTAGTCGGGAGGAACACTGAAGCTTTCTTT. The chain uses TRBV3-1 (or the pseudogene TRBV3-2) and TRBJ1-1; D gene unclear. This CDR3 is built from 16 residues. Germline V lookup: CDR1 LGHDT, CDR2 YNNKEL (reference sequence). The V end was cut by 1 base, the J end by 1 base, with 13 bases between.

In regard to this clone: This CDR3 is also generated by other DNA sequences in the sample. This chain links TRBV5-1 with TRBJ1-1; TRBD1 matches at 8 bases. CDR3 length equals 14 residues. V lost 4 bases and J lost 1; bases outside the gene matches: 3. Looked up from germline, CDR1 is SGHRS and CDR2 is YFSETQ. The CDR3 region is CASSPGTGNTEAFF. The DNA of the CDR3 is TGCGCCAGCAGCCCCGGGACAGGGAACACTGAAGCTTTCTTT.

V usage is TRBV6-5 and J usage is TRBJ1-3; D is possibly TRBD1 (5 bases). Between the trimmed V and J ends, which lost 5 bases and 8 bases, there was a span of 10 bases. The CDR3 is 12 residues long. The germline CDR1 and CDR2 sequences are MNHEY and SVGAGI. CDR3 sequence (DNA): TGTGCCAGCAGTCCACCGGGGGACACCATATATTTT. Translated: CASSPPGDTIYF.